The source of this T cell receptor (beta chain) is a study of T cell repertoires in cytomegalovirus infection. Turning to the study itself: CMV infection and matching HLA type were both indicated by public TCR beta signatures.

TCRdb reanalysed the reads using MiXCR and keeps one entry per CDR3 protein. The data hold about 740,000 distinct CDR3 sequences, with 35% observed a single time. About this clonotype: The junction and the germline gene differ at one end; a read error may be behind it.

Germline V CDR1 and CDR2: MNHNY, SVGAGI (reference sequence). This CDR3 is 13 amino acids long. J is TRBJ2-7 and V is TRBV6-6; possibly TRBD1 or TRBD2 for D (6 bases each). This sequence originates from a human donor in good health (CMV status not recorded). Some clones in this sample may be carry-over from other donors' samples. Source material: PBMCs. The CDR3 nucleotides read TGTGCCAGCAGTTACGACGGGGGCCCCGTCCAAATCTTC. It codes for CASSYDGGPVQIF.